These T cell receptor beta chains were read from a single sample in a study of shared clonotypes between healthy human individuals. TCRdb's copy holds only in-frame clones and misses some; the assay was immunoSEQ multiplex PCR. This table holds 2 million to 2.5 million clones, less than 95% found once. The specimen sequenced was naive CD4+ T cells from PBMCs. These receptors all stem from a man in his late teens or twenties in good health. Some clones in this sample may be carry-over from other donors' samples. The CDR3 runs from the conserved cysteine through the conserved F or W. The D gene is left open where the match is weak. Not every row has a clone size; where given, it reads once, few, many or a size class.

TRBJ2-7 | TRBV5-4 | - | - | 15 | CASKSGMTYDHEQYF | TGTGCCAGCAAATCCGGGATGACTTATGACCACGAGCAGTACTTC
TRBJ2-5 | TRBV5-1 | - | TRBD2 | 16 | CASSSGLAGGQETQYF | TGCGCCAGCAGCTCGGGACTAGCGGGAGGGCAAGAGACCCAGTACTTC
TRBJ2-2 | TRBV19 | - | - | 14 | CASSAWGSTGELFF | TGTGCCAGTAGTGCGTGGGGGTCGACCGGGGAGCTGTTTTTT
TRBJ2-3 | TRBV2 | - | - | 14 | CASSGGPSGDTQYF | TGTGCCAGCAGTGGCGGACCCTCCGGGGATACGCAGTATTTT
TRBJ2-5 | TRBV9 | - | - | 17 | CASSVASGGSVQETQYF | TGTGCCAGCAGCGTAGCGAGTGGGGGTAGCGTCCAAGAGACCCAGTACTTC
TRBJ2-3 | TRBV7-9 | - | TRBD1 | 17 | CASSPPFPGQGTDTQYF | TGTGCCAGCAGCCCACCCTTTCCGGGACAGGGCACAGATACGCAGTATTTT
TRBJ2-3 | TRBV5-1 | - | - | 14 | CASSLEMGTDTQYF | TGCGCCAGCAGCTTGGAGATGGGCACAGATACGCAGTATTTT
TRBJ2-5 | TRBV29-1 | - | - | 14 | CSVERWGLPQTQYF | TGCAGCGTTGAAAGATGGGGACTCCCCCAGACCCAGTACTTC
TRBJ1-2 | TRBV7-2 | once | TRBD1 | 13 | CASSLTGAIGYTF | TGTGCCAGCAGCTTGACAGGGGCAATTGGCTACACCTTC
TRBJ1-4 | TRBV4-1 | - | - | 22 | CASSPTSLGGVPQLKTNEKLFF | TGCGCCAGCAGCCCGACGAGCCTCGGGGGGGTTCCGCAGCTCAAAACTAATGAAAAACTGTTTTTT
TRBJ1-3 | TRBV18 | once | - | 16 | CASSPSTGNSGNTIYF | TGTGCCAGCTCACCATCAACCGGAAACTCTGGAAACACCATATATTTT
TRBJ2-2 | TRBV6-5 | - | TRBD2 | 16 | CASSFYSGRAAGELFF | TGTGCCAGCAGTTTCTACAGCGGGAGGGCGGCCGGGGAGCTGTTTTTT
TRBJ2-7 | TRBV5-4 | - | TRBD1 | 13 | CASSSTGDYEQYF | TGTGCCAGCAGCTCAACAGGGGACTACGAGCAGTACTTC
TRBJ1-1 | TRBV6-5 | - | - | 15 | CASSYSGQMNTEAFF | TGTGCCAGCAGTTACTCCGGACAGATGAACACTGAAGCTTTCTTT
TRBJ2-7 | TRBV28 | - | - | 15 | CASSLFDGSSYEQYF | TGTGCCAGCAGTTTATTCGACGGAAGCTCCTACGAGCAGTACTTC
TRBJ2-7 | TRBV5-1 | - | TRBD2 | 15 | CASSLELAGGEEQYF | TGCGCCAGCAGCTTGGAACTAGCGGGGGGTGAGGAGCAGTACTTC
TRBJ1-1 | TRBV29-1 | few | - | 12 | CSVEWGGTEAFF | TGCAGCGTTGAATGGGGGGGCACTGAAGCTTTCTTT
TRBJ2-1 | TRBV7-2 | few | - | 12 | CASSLDRNEQFF | TGTGCCAGCAGCTTAGACAGGAATGAGCAGTTCTTC
TRBJ2-7 | TRBV5-1 | - | - | 15 | CASSLVTNSGYEQYF | TGCGCCAGCAGCTTGGTTACGAATTCGGGCTACGAGCAGTACTTC
TRBJ2-2 | TRBV5-4 | few | TRBD1 | 15 | CASSLGQGASRELFF | TGTGCCAGCAGCTTGGGACAGGGGGCCTCTCGGGAGCTGTTTTTT
TRBJ1-1 | TRBV30 | - | - | 14 | CAWGSGRPNTEAFF | TGTGCCTGGGGCTCGGGACGGCCGAACACTGAAGCTTTCTTT
TRBJ2-7 | TRBV30 | - | TRBD1 | 12 | CAWGTGGFEQYF | TGTGCCTGGGGGACAGGGGGCTTCGAGCAGTACTTC
TRBJ1-1 | TRBV5-1 | - | - | 15 | CASSLAVGGNTEAFF | TGCGCCAGCAGCTTGGCGGTGGGGGGGAACACTGAAGCTTTCTTT
TRBJ2-5 | TRBV5-1 | - | - | 12 | CASRDVQETQYF | TGCGCCAGCAGGGACGTTCAAGAGACCCAGTACTTC
TRBJ2-7 | TRBV5-1 | - | - | 16 | CASSEPQSSRSYEQYF | TGCGCCAGCAGCGAACCCCAGTCTAGCCGCTCCTACGAGCAGTACTTC
TRBJ1-2 | TRBV9 | - | TRBD1 | 14 | CASSPRRTGDGYTF | TGTGCCAGCAGCCCGAGGCGGACAGGGGATGGCTACACCTTC
TRBJ2-3 | TRBV27 | - | - | 15 | CASSRKRAVTDTQYF | TGTGCCAGCAGCCGAAAGCGGGCAGTTACAGATACGCAGTATTTT
TRBJ1-1 | TRBV5-1 | - | - | 13 | CASRVALNTEAFF | TGCGCATCCCGGGTTGCCCTGAACACTGAAGCTTTCTTT
TRBJ1-5 | TRBV6-5 | - | - | 14 | CASSYNYNSQPQHF | TGTGCCAGCAGTTACAATTATAACAGTCAGCCCCAGCATTTT
TRBJ1-5 | TRBV6-1 | - | TRBD1 | 15 | CASRGTGDVNQPQHF | TGTGCCAGCAGAGGGACAGGGGATGTCAATCAGCCCCAGCATTTT
TRBJ1-3 | TRBV15 | - | TRBD1 | 17 | CATSRDRYRGTGNTIYF | TGTGCCACCAGCAGAGACCGATACAGGGGAACTGGAAACACCATATATTTT
TRBJ1-3 | TRBV27 | - | - | 12 | CASTMRGNTIYF | TGTGCCAGTACGATGAGGGGAAACACCATATATTTT
TRBJ1-2 | TRBV19 | - | TRBD1 | 15 | CASSISGTGSYGYTF | TGTGCCAGTAGTATCTCCGGGACAGGGAGCTATGGCTACACCTTC
TRBJ2-1 | TRBV5-1 | - | - | 14 | CASSQDSSYNEQFF | TGCGCCAGCAGCCAGGACAGTTCCTACAATGAGCAGTTCTTC
TRBJ1-5 | TRBV18 | - | - | 14 | CASSPGAGGQPQHF | TGTGCCAGCTCACCCGGGGCCGGGGGTCAGCCCCAGCATTTT
TRBJ1-1 | TRBV7-2 | - | - | 14 | CASSLVRRAPEAFF | TGTGCCAGCAGCTTAGTTCGCAGGGCCCCTGAAGCTTTCTTT
TRBJ2-7 | TRBV28 | - | TRBD2 | 15 | CAATPGEGYAYEQYF | TGTGCCGCCACACCGGGGGAGGGATACGCCTACGAGCAGTACTTC
TRBJ2-7 | TRBV6-5 | - | - | 14 | CASRDPLEGYEQYF | TGTGCCAGCAGGGATCCGCTTGAGGGCTACGAGCAGTACTTC
TRBJ1-5 | TRBV5-1 | - | TRBD1 | 15 | CASSQTGASNQPQHF | TGCGCCAGCAGCCAGACAGGGGCCAGCAATCAGCCCCAGCATTTT
TRBJ1-3 | TRBV19 | - | - | 16 | CASSLNPAGSGNTIYF | TGTGCCAGTAGTTTAAACCCGGCCGGGTCTGGAAACACCATATATTTT
TRBJ2-7 | TRBV21-1 | - | - | 14 | CASTPGSNLDEQYF | TGTGCCAGCACCCCCGGGAGTAATCTCGACGAGCAGTACTTC
TRBJ1-2 | TRBV27 | - | - | 15 | CASSLFPPRQDGYTF | TGTGCCAGCAGTTTATTCCCCCCTCGACAGGATGGCTACACCTTC
TRBJ1-4 | TRBV10-3 | once | - | 13 | CAISGGPNEKLFF | TGTGCCATCAGTGGAGGGCCCAATGAAAAACTGTTTTTT
TRBJ1-5 | TRBV28 | - | - | 13 | CASSFARDQPQHF | TGTGCCAGCAGTTTTGCCAGGGATCAGCCCCAGCATTTT
TRBJ2-6 | TRBV4-2 | once | - | 18 | CASSQEWNRGPGANVLTF | TGTGCCAGCAGCCAAGAATGGAACCGAGGCCCTGGGGCCAACGTCCTGACTTTC
TRBJ1-4 | TRBV4-3 | once | TRBD1 | 16 | CASSQELGQGGEKLFF | TGCGCCAGCAGCCAAGAATTGGGACAGGGAGGGGAAAAACTGTTTTTT
TRBJ2-2 | TRBV5-4 | - | - | 12 | CASSLVSGELFF | TGTGCCAGCAGCTTGGTATCCGGGGAGCTGTTTTTT
TRBJ1-2 | TRBV28 | once | - | 13 | CASGSGRNYGYTF | TGTGCCAGCGGATCCGGACGGAACTATGGCTACACCTTC
TRBJ1-2 | TRBV25-1 | once | - | 14 | CASSETTAVRGYTF | TGTGCCAGCAGTGAGACCACTGCAGTCCGTGGCTACACCTTC
TRBJ2-7 | TRBV5-4 | - | - | 16 | CASSLGQGTYSYEQYF | TGTGCCAGCAGCTTGGGGCAAGGAACTTACTCCTACGAGCAGTACTTC
TRBJ1-2 | TRBV28 | - | TRBD1 | 15 | CATSPEGGGRYGYTF | TGTGCCACCAGCCCCGAAGGGGGCGGACGCTATGGCTACACCTTC
TRBJ2-1 | TRBV6-1 | - | TRBD1 | 13 | CASSEFTGAPQFF | TGTGCCAGCAGTGAATTTACAGGGGCGCCTCAGTTCTTC
TRBJ2-7 | TRBV7-8 | - | TRBD1 | 15 | CASSPLTGTGYEQYF | TGTGCCAGCAGCCCCCTAACCGGGACAGGGTACGAGCAGTACTTC
TRBJ1-1 | TRBV6-5 | - | - | 13 | CASSHRGSTEAFF | TGTGCCAGCAGCCATAGGGGGAGCACTGAAGCTTTCTTT
TRBJ1-2 | TRBV5-4 | - | - | 13 | CASSRDLQRGYTF | TGTGCCAGCAGCCGGGACCTCCAACGGGGCTACACCTTC
TRBJ2-7 | TRBV18 | - | - | 17 | CASSPTFLGERTYEQYF | TGTGCCAGCTCACCCACATTCTTGGGGGAGCGAACCTACGAGCAGTACTTC